This T cell receptor (beta chain) originates from a study of immune evolution from preneoplasia to lung adenocarcinoma. On the study more broadly: HLA loss of heterozygosity: over 5.5% AIS, about 15% MIA, around 35% ADC, none AAH.

Patient tissue came from resections in Japan or China, 2014–2017. H&E slides confirmed each diagnosis, reviewed by two pathologists independently. Profiling relied on immunoSEQ multiplex PCR, and the TCRdb table lists in-frame clones only, not all of them. The sample lists about 3,900 clones, over 65% seen once, with roughly 12% in the top ten. V was cut by 0 bases and J by 5 bases, with 14 bases left in between. CDR3 size: 15 residues. The germline CDR1 and CDR2 sequences are SGHNT and YYREEE (reference sequence). The chain employs TRBV5-4 and TRBJ1-2; no clear D. This sequence was found in a person aged 70 to 85 with lung adenocarcinoma. The sequencing sample was made of FFPE minimally invasive lung adenocarcinoma tissue. This chain's CDR3 is CASSLGVTQGYGYTF. CDR3 coding DNA: TGTGCCAGCAGCTTGGGAGTCACCCAAGGTTATGGCTACACCTTC.